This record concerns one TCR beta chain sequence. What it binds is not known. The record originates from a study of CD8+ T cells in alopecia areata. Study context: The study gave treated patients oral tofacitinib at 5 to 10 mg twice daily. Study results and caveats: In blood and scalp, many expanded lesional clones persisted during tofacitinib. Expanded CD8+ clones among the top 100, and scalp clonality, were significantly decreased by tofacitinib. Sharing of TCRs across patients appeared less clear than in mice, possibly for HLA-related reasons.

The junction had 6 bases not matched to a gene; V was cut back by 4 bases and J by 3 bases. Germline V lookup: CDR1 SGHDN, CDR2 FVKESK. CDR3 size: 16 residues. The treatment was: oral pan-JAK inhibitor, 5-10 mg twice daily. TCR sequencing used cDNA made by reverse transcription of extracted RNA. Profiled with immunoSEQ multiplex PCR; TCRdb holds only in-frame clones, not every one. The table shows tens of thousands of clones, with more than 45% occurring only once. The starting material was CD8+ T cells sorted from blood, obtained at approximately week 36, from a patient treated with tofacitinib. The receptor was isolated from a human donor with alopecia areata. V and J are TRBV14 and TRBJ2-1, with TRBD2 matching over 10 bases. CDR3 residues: CASSPVSGRGYNEQFF. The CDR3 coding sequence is TGTGCCAGCAGCCCGGTAAGCGGGAGGGGCTACAATGAGCAGTTCTTC.